Each of the 15 T cell receptor beta chains below was sequenced from the same sample in a study of graft-versus-host responses after intestinal transplantation. Using immunoSEQ multiplex PCR, the repertoire was profiled, and TCRdb retains in-frame clones only, with some absent. The table lists about 84,000 clones, 75% to 95% of them singletons. Their antigen targets remain unknown. Specimen: unstimulated CD4+ T cells sorted from spleen or lymph node cells, collected before transplant. The receptors stem from a human donor who was the organ donor for an intestinal transplant.

This chain connects TRBV5-1 to TRBJ2-1; D not certain. The germline V and J ends were trimmed by 2 bases and 5 bases, with 5 bases remaining between them. Germline loops: CDR1 SGHRS, CDR2 YFSETQ. The CDR3 is made up of 12 amino acids. CDR3 sequence reads: CASSFKNNEQFF. For the CDR3, the DNA is TGCGCCAGCAGCTTTAAAAACAATGAGCAGTTCTTC. The full variable domain, with the rest looked up from reference TRBV5-1 and TRBJ2-1, is KAGVTQTPRYLIKTRGQQVTLSCSPISGHRSVSWYQQTPGQGLQFLFEYFSETQRNKGNFPGRFSGRQFSNSRSEMNVSTLELGDSALYLCASSFKNNEQFFGPGTRLTVL.

V is TRBV9 and J is TRBJ2-5, with TRBD1 identical over 8 bases. After removal of 3 bases from V and 2 bases from J, the junction contained 6 bases not matched to a gene. Germline loops: CDR1 SGDLS, CDR2 YYNGEE. The CDR3 contains 15 residues. Written as DNA, the CDR3 is TGTGCCAGCAGCGCCCAAAGGGACAGGCAAGAGACCCAGTACTTC. It yields the protein CASSAQRDRQETQYF.

The chain recombines TRBV5-3 with TRBJ1-5; TRBD1 matches at 12 bases. TRBV5-3 is an ORF, and what it does is uncertain. This CDR3 is built from 15 residues. The trim removed 4 bases at V and 4 bases at J, leaving 3 bases unmatched. CDR3: CARSMGQGANQPQHF. CDR3 in DNA: TGTGCCAGAAGCATGGGACAGGGGGCAAATCAGCCCCAGCATTTT.

This chain uses TRBV7-9 with TRBJ2-1; 9 bases are shared with TRBD2. Germline-derived CDR1 and CDR2 are SEHNR and FQNEAQ (reference sequence). CDR3 length equals 18 residues. V dropped 3 bases and J dropped 2; count of bases not matched to a gene: 11. CDR3: CASSFGGVSSGAYNEQFF. Here the CDR3 DNA reads TGTGCCAGCAGCTTCGGAGGGGTTTCTAGCGGGGCCTACAATGAGCAGTTCTTC.

V gene TRBV5-1 combines with J gene TRBJ1-4, with no clear D. This CDR3 is 14 amino acids long. Germline-derived CDR1 and CDR2 are SGHRS and YFSETQ. V was trimmed by 0 bases and J by 2 bases, leaving 5 bases between them. The CDR3: CASSLGATNEKLFF. The DNA for the CDR3 is TGCGCCAGCAGCTTGGGGGCGACTAATGAAAAACTGTTTTTT. The full variable domain, rest sourced from reference TRBV5-1 and TRBJ1-4, is KAGVTQTPRYLIKTRGQQVTLSCSPISGHRSVSWYQQTPGQGLQFLFEYFSETQRNKGNFPGRFSGRQFSNSRSEMNVSTLELGDSALYLCASSLGATNEKLFFGSGTQLSVL.

The chain combines TRBV7-9 with TRBJ2-2; no reliable D call. This CDR3 is built from 14 residues. Trimming took 2 bases from V and 4 from J, leaving 8 bases between them. The V gene's germline CDR1 is SEHNR and CDR2 FQNEAQ (reference sequence). CDR3 region: CASSLNGGTGELFF. The CDR3 nucleotides are TGTGCCAGCAGCTTAAACGGTGGCACCGGGGAGCTGTTTTTT. The entire variable domain, with the rest obtained from reference TRBV7-9 and TRBJ2-2, is as follows: DTGVSQNPRHKITKRGQNVTFRCDPISEHNRLYWYRQTLGQGPEFLTYFQNEAQLEKSRLLSDRFSAERPKGSFSTLEIQRTEQGDSAMYLCASSLNGGTGELFFGEGSRLTVL.

This clone was seen more than once but under ten times. V and J are TRBV5-4 and TRBJ1-2; 7 bases line up with TRBD1. Looked up from germline, CDR1 is SGHNT and CDR2 is YYREEE (reference sequence). Germline trimming cut 4 bases from V and 2 bases from J; bases unmatched to any gene: 11. The CDR3 spans 16 residues. CDR3 in amino acids: CASSKPTGQANYGYTF. CDR3 nucleotides: TGTGCCAGCAGCAAACCTACCGGACAGGCAAACTATGGCTACACCTTC. The full variable domain, rest sourced from reference TRBV5-4 and TRBJ1-2, is ETGVTQSPTHLIKTRGQQVTLRCSSQSGHNTVSWYQQALGQGPQFIFQYYREEENGRGNFPPRFSGLQFPNYSSELNVNALELDDSALYLCASSKPTGQANYGYTFGSGTRLTVV.

The chain carries TRBV5-4 and TRBJ2-7, with TRBD2 matching 15 bases. J was trimmed by 6 bases and V by 0 bases; bases with no gene match: 10. Germline CDR1 and CDR2: SGHNT and YYREEE (reference sequence). CDR3 size: 18 residues. The CDR3 loop is CASSLEFGGLAGGIEQYF. For the CDR3, the DNA is TGTGCCAGCAGCTTGGAGTTTGGGGGACTAGCGGGAGGTATCGAGCAGTACTTC.

The gene calls are TRBV11-3 and TRBJ1-2, with TRBD1 matching over 7 bases. The J segment lost 0 bases and the V segment lost 5 bases, leaving 15 bases of the junction unmatched. Germline V CDR1 and CDR2: SGHNT, YENEEA. The CDR3 contains 18 residues. The CDR3 nucleotides read TGTGCCAGCAGCCCTCGTTCAGGCGAAGGGACAGCTAACTATGGCTACACCTTC. It specifies CASSPRSGEGTANYGYTF.

The DNA of the CDR3 is TGTGCCAGCAGCCAGGGTCACGGGGGGGCCGTGGCAGATACGCAGTATTTT. Translated, it gives CASSQGHGGAVADTQYF. The chain combines TRBV4-2 with TRBJ2-3, with 8 bases lining up with TRBD2. Trimming took 3 bases from V and 4 from J; bases not matched to a gene: 12. The germline CDR1 and CDR2 sequences are LGHNA and YNFKEQ. CDR3 length: 17 residues.

This clone was picked up one time. The chain recombines TRBV7-8 with TRBJ1-3; TRBD1 matches at 8 bases. CDR1 and CDR2 (germline): SGHVS, FQNEAQ. The CDR3 has 20 residues. After removal of 5 bases from V and 2 bases from J, the junction contained 20 bases not matched to a gene. The CDR3 sequence is CASSPDRVPPPLRAGNTIYF. In DNA, the CDR3 is TGTGCCAGCAGCCCGGACAGGGTCCCCCCCCCTTTGAGGGCTGGAAACACCATATATTTT.

The chain couples TRBV7-9 to TRBJ1-1; D gene ambiguous. The V and J ends lost 3 bases and 8 bases respectively, with 7 bases between them. The CDR3 length is 11 residues. Germline CDR1 SEHNR, CDR2 FQNEAQ (reference sequence). CDR3 nucleotides: TGTGCCAGCAGCTTGGAGGGAGAAGCTTTCTTT. It translates to CASSLEGEAFF.

The J gene is TRBJ2-2, the V gene TRBV5-6, with D perhaps matching TRBD1 (5 bases). In germline, CDR1 is SGHDT, CDR2 YYEEEE. The V and J ends lost 1 base and 5 bases respectively, with 12 bases between them. The length of the CDR3 is 15 residues. CDR3 amino acids: CASSLRDRSTGELFF. CDR3 DNA: TGTGCCAGCAGCTTGAGAGACAGAAGTACCGGGGAGCTGTTTTTT.

The CDR3 nucleotides are TGTGCCAGCTCAAGAGGCTCAGCAAACACTGAAGCTTTCTTT. Protein product: CASSRGSANTEAFF. The rearrangement uses TRBV18 and TRBJ1-1, with unresolved D. Germline CDR1 and CDR2: KGHSH and LQKENI. V lost 5 bases and J lost 2, with 12 bases in between. The length of the CDR3 is 14 residues.

The chain links TRBV27 to TRBJ2-1; 9 bases agree with TRBD2. J lost 0 bases, V lost 5 bases, and 11 bases had no gene match. Germline CDR1 is MNHEY and CDR2 is SMNVEV (reference sequence). The CDR3 totals 18 residues. In DNA, the CDR3 is TGTGCCAGCAGTCCGGGACTAGCCGGCATACGCTCCTACAATGAGCAGTTCTTC. Translating it yields CASSPGLAGIRSYNEQFF.